Listed here are 19 T cell receptor beta chains from one sample, sequenced in a study of T and B cells in COVID-19 patients. BIOMED2 TRB-A/B primer pools were used in multiplex TRB PCR. TCRdb re-called the multiplex PCR reads through MiXCR, storing one row per CDR3 protein. The table has more than 9,000 distinct CDR3 sequences, around 31% seen once; the top ten hold roughly an eighth. From blood, roughly 220-550 ng of genomic DNA served as TRB template. The sample consisted of blood. Every receptor here comes from a human donor with active COVID-19.

In its sample, this clonotype ranks as medium-sized. The chain is built from TRBV12-3 or TRBV12-4 and TRBJ2-7, with TRBD1 matching 10 bases. V lost 4 bases and J lost 7; bases outside the gene matches: 4. This CDR3 contains 13 residues. CDR3 in amino acids: CASSYRDRGEQYF. In DNA, the CDR3 is TGTGCCAGCAGTTACCGGGACAGGGGTGAGCAGTACTTC.

This clonotype was counted a few times. The chain carries TRBV27 and TRBJ1-5, with TRBD1 identical over 8 bases. With V trimmed by 8 bases and J by 2 bases, 5 bases remained unmatched. There are 14 residues in the CDR3. The germline V gene has CDR1 MNHEY and CDR2 SMNVEV (reference sequence). DNA for the CDR3: TGTGCCAGCGGATCACAGGGGGGCAATCAGCCCCAGCATTTT. This encodes CASGSQGGNQPQHF.

For this clonotype: This may be a read error: a much more frequent sequence differs by one nucleotide. CDR3 coding DNA: TGTGCCAGCATCCAAGGTTTCGAGCTACCGAACACCGGGGAGCTGTTTTTT. Its protein is CASIQGFELPNTGELFF. The chain joins TRBV18 to TRBJ2-2; D is unresolved. Trimming took 8 bases from V and 0 from J, leaving 19 bases between them. CDR1 is KGHSH, CDR2 LQKENI, per germline. The CDR3 contains 17 residues.

The chain has TRBV12-3 or TRBV12-4 and TRBJ1-1, with 9 bases aligning to TRBD1. The CDR3 has 15 residues. The V segment lost 4 bases and the J segment 0 bases; nucleotides outside the gene matches: 3. Here the CDR3 DNA reads TGTGCCAGCAGTTCAACAGGGGGCGTGAACACTGAAGCTTTCTTT. Translation: CASSSTGGVNTEAFF.

Within the sample, this clonotype is medium-sized. The chain carries TRBV6-2 or TRBV6-3 and TRBJ2-7; possible D gene TRBD1, 5 bases. V lost 8 bases and J 5 bases, leaving 10 bases between the germline ends. The germline CDR1 and CDR2 sequences are MNHEY and SVGEGT. CDR3 length equals 11 residues. The CDR3 sequence: CASGQGHEQYF. Here the CDR3 DNA reads TGTGCCAGCGGGCAGGGCCACGAGCAGTACTTC.

The V and J genes are TRBV6-2 or TRBV6-3 and TRBJ1-5; TRBD1 matches 11 bases. Trimming at V came to 5 bases and at J to 6 bases, leaving 6 bases not matched to a gene. The germline V gene has CDR1 MNHEY and CDR2 SVGEGT. The CDR3 spans 15 residues. CDR3 DNA: TGTGCCAGCAGTGGGACAGGGGGTCCTTCTCAGCCCCAGCATTTT. It yields the protein CASSGTGGPSQPQHF.

This clonotype was detected a few times. The chain joins TRBV5-4 to TRBJ2-7; D might be TRBD1 (6 bases). CDR1 is SGHNT, CDR2 YYREEE, per germline (reference sequence). V lost 5 bases and J lost 3, with 12 bases in between. This CDR3 has 13 residues. The DNA for the CDR3 is TGTGCCAGCAGTTCTGGACAGATCTACGAGCAGTACTTC. Protein product: CASSSGQIYEQYF.

This clonotype has a handful of counts. This chain connects TRBV6-5 to TRBJ2-1; 9 bases are a match to TRBD2. V shed 0 bases and J 13 bases; nucleotides not matched to a gene: 10. This CDR3 is built from 15 residues. Germline-derived CDR1 and CDR2 are MNHEY and SVGAGI. The CDR3 sequence is CASSYSFRVAGVQFF. The CDR3 DNA is TGTGCCAGCAGTTACTCCTTCAGGGTAGCGGGGGTTCAGTTCTTC.

This chain connects TRBV30 to TRBJ2-3; TRBD2 matches at 12 bases. This CDR3 contains 15 residues. Germline CDR1 reads GTSNPN; CDR2 reads SVGIG (reference sequence). The ends lost 2 bases at V and 6 bases at J; junction bases unmatched: 6. This chain's CDR3 is CAWSLAGGLLDTQYF. The CDR3 DNA reads as TGTGCCTGGAGTCTAGCGGGGGGGCTCCTGGATACGCAGTATTTT.

This clonotype was detected a few times. The rearrangement joins TRBV30 to TRBJ1-1, with D uncertain. The germline V gene has CDR1 GTSNPN and CDR2 SVGIG (reference sequence). The CDR3 extends over 13 amino acids. V lost 0 bases and J 4 bases, leaving 9 bases between the germline ends. CDR3 bases: TGTGCCTGGAGTGTACGAAGTTCCACTGAAGCTTTCTTT. It yields the protein CAWSVRSSTEAFF.

This clonotype ranks as medium-sized. V is TRBV30 and J is TRBJ2-3, with D perhaps TRBD1 (6 bases). Trimming removed 4 bases from V and 0 bases from J, with 8 bases in between. Germline CDR1 GTSNPN, CDR2 SVGIG (reference sequence). The CDR3 sequence is 13 residues long. CDR3 nucleotides: TGTGCCTGGACGGGACACAGCACAGATACGCAGTATTTT. Amino acids: CAWTGHSTDTQYF.

This clonotype was counted a few times. This chain joins TRBV4-2 and TRBJ2-3; D might be TRBD2 (7 bases). Germline V gives CDR1 LGHNA, CDR2 YNFKEQ. There are 14 residues in the CDR3. The V and J ends lost 6 bases and 4 bases respectively, with 14 bases between them. The CDR3 protein is CASRRGGGADTQYF. For the CDR3, the DNA is TGTGCCAGCAGAAGGGGGGGCGGGGCAGATACGCAGTATTTT.

The chain uses TRBV20-1 and TRBJ2-2; 11 nucleotides align to TRBD1. The germline V gene encodes CDR1 DFQATT and CDR2 SNEGSKA (reference sequence). The CDR3 sequence is 16 residues long. V lost 0 bases, J lost 3 bases, and 3 bases stayed unmatched. The CDR3 DNA is TGCAGTGCTAGAGACCCGGGACAGGGGGACACCGGGGAGCTGTTTTTT. Translation: CSARDPGQGDTGELFF.

By proportion, this clonotype is medium-sized. This CDR3 reads CASSPAGTVEQYF. The DNA for the CDR3 is TGTGCCAGCTCACCAGCAGGGACAGTCGAGCAGTACTTC. V and J are TRBV18 and TRBJ2-7, with 7 bases lining up with TRBD1. Losses at the gene ends were 2 bases for V and 6 bases for J; bases not matched to a gene: 4. This CDR3 comprises 13 residues. Germline CDR1 and CDR2: KGHSH and LQKENI. Supplemented by reference TRBV18 and TRBJ2-7, the full variable domain reads NAGVMQNPRHLVRRRGQEARLRCSPMKGHSHVYWYRQLPEEGLKFMVYLQKENIIDESGMPKERFSAEFPKEGPSILRIQQVVRGDSAAYFCASSPAGTVEQYFGPGTRLTVT.

This chain joins TRBV11-2 and TRBJ1-5; the D gene is possibly TRBD1 (5 bases). This CDR3 comprises 14 residues. Trimming removed 5 bases from V and 2 bases from J, with 10 bases in between. Germline V CDR1 and CDR2: SGHAT, FQNNGV. CDR3 residues: CASSIVGRNQPQHF. The CDR3 DNA is TGTGCCAGCAGCATAGTGGGGCGCAATCAGCCCCAGCATTTT. Full variable domain (remainder filled in from reference TRBV11-2 and TRBJ1-5): EAGVAQSPRYKIIEKRQSVAFWCNPISGHATLYWYQQILGQGPKLLIQFQNNGVVDDSQLPKDRFSAERLKGVDSTLKIQPAKLEDSAVYLCASSIVGRNQPQHFGDGTRLSIL.

The chain combines TRBV6-1 with TRBJ2-5; 8 nucleotides match TRBD1. Germline V gene data show CDR1 as MNHNS and CDR2 as SASEGT. The length of the CDR3 is 15 residues. Trimming took 7 bases from V and 6 from J; bases not matched to a gene: 13. CDR3 protein: CASNGQGNPGQTQYF. In DNA form, the CDR3 reads TGTGCCAGCAATGGACAGGGTAACCCCGGACAGACCCAGTACTTC.

The chain uses TRBV6-5 and TRBJ1-2; D not certain. The CDR3 runs 12 residues. V shed 4 bases and J shed 5 bases, with 8 bases lying between them. Germline V CDR1 and CDR2: MNHEY, SVGAGI. CDR3 DNA sequence: TGTGCCAGCAGTTTCCTTGGGTATGGCTACACCTTC. This sequence encodes CASSFLGYGYTF.

The genes are TRBV5-4 and TRBJ2-2; D may match TRBD1 or TRBD2 (5 bases each). Looked up from germline, CDR1 is SGHNT and CDR2 is YYREEE (reference sequence). Trimming left V 2 bases short and J 1 base short, with 9 bases between. The CDR3 extends over 15 amino acids. CDR3 sequence reads: CASSFFGGNTGELFF. The CDR3 DNA reads TGTGCCAGCAGCTTTTTTGGGGGGAACACCGGGGAGCTGTTTTTT.

This clonotype was observed a handful of times. The genes are TRBV20-1 and TRBJ2-7, with 9 bases lining up with TRBD1. The V gene's germline CDR1 is DFQATT and CDR2 SNEGSKA (reference sequence). Losses at the gene ends were 5 bases for V and 4 bases for J; bases not matched to a gene: 12. The CDR3 sequence is 15 residues long. This CDR3 is CSAGSMGQGSYEQYF. The CDR3 nucleotides are TGCAGTGCTGGTTCTATGGGACAGGGTTCTTACGAGCAGTACTTC.